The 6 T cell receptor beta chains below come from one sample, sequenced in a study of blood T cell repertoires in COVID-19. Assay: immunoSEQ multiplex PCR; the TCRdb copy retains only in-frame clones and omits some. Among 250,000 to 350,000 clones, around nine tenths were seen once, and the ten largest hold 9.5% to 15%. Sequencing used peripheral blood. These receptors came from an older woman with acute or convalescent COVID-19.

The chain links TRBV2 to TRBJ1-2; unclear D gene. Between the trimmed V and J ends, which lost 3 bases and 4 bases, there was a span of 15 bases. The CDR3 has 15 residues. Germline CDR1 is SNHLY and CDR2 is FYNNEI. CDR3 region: CASSDPTPDLYGYTF. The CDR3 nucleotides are TGTGCCAGCAGTGATCCGACTCCTGACCTCTATGGCTACACCTTC.

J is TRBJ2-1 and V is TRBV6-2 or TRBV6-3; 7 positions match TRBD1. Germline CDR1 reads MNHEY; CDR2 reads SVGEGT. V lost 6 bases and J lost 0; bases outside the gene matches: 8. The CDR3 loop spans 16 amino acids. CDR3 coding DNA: TGTGCCAGCAGACCTTTGACAGGGTCCTCCTACAATGAGCAGTTCTTC. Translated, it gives CASRPLTGSSYNEQFF.

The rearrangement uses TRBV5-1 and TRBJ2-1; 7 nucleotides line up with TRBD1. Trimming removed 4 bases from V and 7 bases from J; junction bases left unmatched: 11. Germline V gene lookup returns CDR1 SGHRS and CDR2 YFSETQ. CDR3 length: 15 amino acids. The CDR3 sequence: CASSAGGFGYNEQFF. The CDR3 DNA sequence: TGCGCCAGCAGCGCAGGGGGATTCGGGTATAATGAGCAGTTCTTC.

CDR3 sequence reads: CSVEERDTQYF. DNA of the CDR3: TGCAGCGTTGAGGAGCGAGATACGCAGTATTTT. The V gene is TRBV29-1, the J gene TRBJ2-3; unclear D gene. Germline V lookup: CDR1 SQVTM, CDR2 ANQGSEA. The CDR3 has 11 residues. V dropped 3 bases and J dropped 5 bases, with 6 bases sitting between them.

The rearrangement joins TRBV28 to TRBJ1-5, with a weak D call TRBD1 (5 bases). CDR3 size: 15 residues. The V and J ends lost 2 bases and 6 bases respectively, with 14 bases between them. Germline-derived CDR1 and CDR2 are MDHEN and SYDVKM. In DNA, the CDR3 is TGTGCCAGCAGTTTAAACCGCAGGGTTCCTCAGCCCCAGCATTTT. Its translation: CASSLNRRVPQPQHF.

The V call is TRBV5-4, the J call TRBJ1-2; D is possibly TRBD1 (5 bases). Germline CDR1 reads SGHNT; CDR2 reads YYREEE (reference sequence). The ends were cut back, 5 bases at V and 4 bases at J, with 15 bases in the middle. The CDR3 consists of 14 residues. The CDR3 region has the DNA TGTGCCAGCAGAATGGGGGGGAAGGGCTATGGCTACACCTTC. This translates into CASRMGGKGYGYTF.